This is a list of T cell receptor beta chains from one sample in a study of T cells expressing NK-cell markers. TCRdb reprocessed the 5' RACE reads and keeps a single row for each CDR3 protein, giving no DNA. This sample's clone table lists about 160,000 distinct CDR3 sequences. The sequencing input was blood T cells: a sorted CD56 or NKG2C T cell subset, CD4+ or CD8+ T cells, or bulk PBMC T cells (not recorded which). The receptors were sampled from a woman between 18 and 75 years old in good health. CDR3s include the opening cysteine and the closing phenylalanine or tryptophan. The order of the fields is V gene, J gene, CDR3 protein.

v_gene: TRBV7-2; j_gene: TRBJ1-5; CDR3aa: CASSPAGTHGGPQHF
v_gene: TRBV20-1; j_gene: TRBJ2-1; CDR3aa: CSASVRRGGTYNEQFF
v_gene: TRBV5-1; j_gene: TRBJ1-4; CDR3aa: CASSLDKGKLFF
v_gene: TRBV4-1; j_gene: TRBJ2-5; CDR3aa: CASSQIRAGIKETQYF
v_gene: TRBV12-3/TRBV12-4; j_gene: TRBJ1-1; CDR3aa: CASSPDGGYAEAFF
v_gene: TRBV20-1; j_gene: TRBJ1-2; CDR3aa: CSAREDRGPDGYTF
v_gene: TRBV3-1; j_gene: TRBJ2-6; CDR3aa: CASSLSNVLTF
v_gene: TRBV6-2/TRBV6-3; j_gene: TRBJ2-1; CDR3aa: CASSRGQGIKNEQFF
v_gene: TRBV7-2; j_gene: TRBJ2-1; CDR3aa: CASSLNSGEQFF
v_gene: TRBV2; j_gene: TRBJ2-1; CDR3aa: CASELSGREQFF
v_gene: TRBV9; j_gene: TRBJ1-5; CDR3aa: CASSRLEGNQPQHF
v_gene: TRBV9; j_gene: TRBJ2-6; CDR3aa: CASSVLGTGVAGANVLTF
v_gene: TRBV20-1; j_gene: TRBJ2-4; CDR3aa: CSASRGLAKNIQYF
v_gene: TRBV11-2; j_gene: TRBJ2-4; CDR3aa: CASSPGPHKNIQYF
v_gene: TRBV7-2; j_gene: TRBJ1-6; CDR3aa: CASSLRWQGNSPLHF
v_gene: TRBV6-5; j_gene: TRBJ2-3; CDR3aa: CASWKAADTQYF
v_gene: TRBV7-9; j_gene: TRBJ2-3; CDR3aa: CASSLGTSNYTQYF
v_gene: TRBV13; j_gene: TRBJ1-1; CDR3aa: CASSLGKARNTEAFF
v_gene: TRBV3-1; j_gene: TRBJ2-3; CDR3aa: CASSLSSGRADTQYF
v_gene: TRBV3-1; j_gene: TRBJ1-2; CDR3aa: CASSQVFAGTLAGYTF
v_gene: TRBV6-1; j_gene: TRBJ1-2; CDR3aa: CASTPGPLTNYGYTF
v_gene: TRBV7-9; j_gene: TRBJ2-1; CDR3aa: CASSSVGGSLREQFF
v_gene: TRBV7-9; j_gene: TRBJ2-2; CDR3aa: CASSFGNTGELFF
v_gene: TRBV12-3/TRBV12-4; j_gene: TRBJ1-6; CDR3aa: CASSLHRVSYNSPLHF
v_gene: TRBV7-2; j_gene: TRBJ2-5; CDR3aa: CASSYQRGGLETQYF
v_gene: TRBV10-3; j_gene: TRBJ2-1; CDR3aa: CAISDGAPNYNEQFF
v_gene: TRBV3-1; j_gene: TRBJ2-2; CDR3aa: CATRVGDYTGELFF
v_gene: TRBV4-1; j_gene: TRBJ1-2; CDR3aa: CASSQAGGNGYTF
v_gene: TRBV7-9; j_gene: TRBJ1-2; CDR3aa: CASSPVRDNGYTF
v_gene: TRBV5-1; j_gene: TRBJ1-1; CDR3aa: CASSLRGGLAFF
v_gene: TRBV5-1; j_gene: TRBJ2-3; CDR3aa: CASSSAVGGIYTDTQYF
v_gene: TRBV4-1; j_gene: TRBJ1-5; CDR3aa: CASSQKYSGQGSGNQPQHF
v_gene: TRBV11-2; j_gene: TRBJ2-3; CDR3aa: CASSFASGRPYTDTQYF
v_gene: TRBV28; j_gene: TRBJ1-5; CDR3aa: CASLQGAVQPQHF
v_gene: TRBV7-8; j_gene: TRBJ2-2; CDR3aa: CASSSGTSGTTGELFF
v_gene: TRBV30; j_gene: TRBJ2-7; CDR3aa: CAWRPLWDRSSYEQYF
v_gene: TRBV20-1; j_gene: TRBJ1-6; CDR3aa: CSARGHPPGTASSYNSPLHF